What follows describes a single T cell receptor beta chain. Its cognate antigen is unknown. Here immunoSEQ multiplex PCR was the method, and the copy in TCRdb shows in-frame clones only, minus some. Altogether 20,000 to 25,000 clones are present, roughly 76% being singletons, with the ten largest covering 16%. These data are taken from a study of CD4 T cells in relation to SARS-CoV-2 and coronaviruses. The unexposed donors gave CD4+ T cells in about 2010-2019, prior to COVID-19. Isolation of CD4+ T cells took place after approximately 10 days in culture. As cell numbers allowed, unexposed-donor CD4+ T cells faced SARS-CoV-2 S/N and four cold-coronavirus spikes. This CDR3 has 13 residues. Germline loops: CDR1 SEHNR, CDR2 FQNEAQ (reference sequence). The V and J ends lost 1 base and 7 bases respectively, with 7 bases between them.

The origin of this receptor is a human donor in good health. This chain joins TRBV7-9 and TRBJ2-2; D remains ambiguous. Sequenced material: CD4+ T cells from PBMCs, cultured in vitro. CDR3 in DNA: TGTGCCAGCAGCTTAGAGGGTGTCGGGGAGCTGTTTTTT. Protein: CASSLEGVGELFF.